This record looks at one T cell receptor beta chain sequence and its context. Per the authors' pipeline: Amplification from reference gene primers served as the basis for estimated nucleated cell counts. TCRdb keeps only in-frame clones here, not all; method: immunoSEQ multiplex PCR. V, J and clone size were drawn from that table, and D and trimming were deduced from the DNA. The sample holds some 62,000 clones, roughly three quarters seen once. These data come from a study of blood T cell repertoires in COVID-19. Across the study: PBMCs, B-cell-depleted T cells, or T cells were the source of the cDNA or gDNA that made up the material.

This CDR3 region has 11 residues. The V end was cut by 7 bases, the J end by 9 bases, with 11 bases between. The rearrangement joins TRBV12-3 or TRBV12-4 to TRBJ2-3; D gene ambiguous. This clonotype originated in a man aged 55 to 70 with COVID-19, enrolled during active disease. The sample taken for sequencing was peripheral blood. The CDR3 region has the DNA TGTGCCAGCACTCCCGACGGGACGCAGTATTTT. Amino acids: CASTPDGTQYF.